These 7 T cell receptor beta chains were all obtained from the same sample, sequenced in a study of blood T cell repertoires in COVID-19. Clones were sequenced by immunoSEQ multiplex PCR, and TCRdb holds only the in-frame ones, with some missing. In the table there are about 200,000 clones, more than 75% of which are singletons. The specimen was peripheral blood. These receptor sequences come from a man aged 40-49 years with active or convalescent COVID-19.

The CDR3 nucleotides read TGTGCCAGCAGTTTATTCGGGACAGGAAAAAATGAAAAACTGTTTTTT. Its protein is CASSLFGTGKNEKLFF. The J gene is TRBJ1-4, the V gene TRBV28; 8 positions agree with TRBD1. The CDR3 loop spans 16 amino acids. Unmatched junction bases numbered 6, after V lost 1 base and J lost 5 bases. CDR1 is MDHEN, CDR2 SYDVKM, per germline.

This clone was recorded only once. The chain couples TRBV7-8 to TRBJ2-7; weak D call: TRBD1 (6 bases). The germline V and J ends were trimmed by 0 bases and 3 bases, with 12 bases remaining between them. The CDR3 is 15 residues long. Germline values: CDR1 SGHVS, CDR2 FQNEAQ. The CDR3, as DNA: TGTGCCAGCAGCTTAGCAGGGGACACCTTCTACGAGCAGTACTTC. It is translated as CASSLAGDTFYEQYF.

The rearrangement joins TRBV5-1 to TRBJ2-3, with 9 bases aligning to TRBD2. The germline V gene encodes CDR1 SGHRS and CDR2 YFSETQ. The CDR3 has 16 amino acids. J was trimmed by 0 bases and V by 4 bases; bases with no gene match: 6. CDR3: CASSPERGVSTDTQYF. The CDR3 bases are TGCGCCAGCAGCCCGGAGCGGGGGGTTAGCACAGATACGCAGTATTTT.

The chain carries TRBV12-3 or TRBV12-4 and TRBJ2-3; TRBD1 might be the D (6 bases). The CDR3 is 13 residues long. Trimming removed 2 bases at V and 14 bases at J, with 17 bases between. The CDR3, as DNA: TGTGCCAGCAGTTTAAGACAGGCCACTCCGATGTATTTT. Translating it yields CASSLRQATPMYF.

The genes are TRBV10-3 and TRBJ1-4, with a possible D match to TRBD1 (6 bases). Trimming took 3 bases from V and 3 from J, leaving 14 bases between them. Germline CDR1 ENHRY, CDR2 SYGVKD. This CDR3 contains 16 residues. This CDR3 is CAISDGGLLANEKLFF. DNA of the CDR3: TGTGCCATCAGTGACGGGGGGCTTTTGGCTAATGAAAAACTGTTTTTT.

The genes are TRBV29-1 and TRBJ2-2, with TRBD1 matching 8 bases. This CDR3 comprises 14 residues. The V segment lost 7 bases and the J segment 6 bases; nucleotides outside the gene matches: 10. Germline V gene lookup returns CDR1 SQVTM and CDR2 ANQGSEA. As DNA, the CDR3 is TGCAGCGCCGAAGGGCAGGACAGGGCCGGGGAGCTGTTTTTT. The encoded protein is CSAEGQDRAGELFF.

This clone was seen a few times. This chain joins TRBV5-4 and TRBJ1-1; TRBD1 aligns across 7 bases. CDR3 length: 14 residues. V was clipped by 3 bases and J by 7 bases; unmatched bases: 9. Germline lookup yields CDR1 SGHNT and CDR2 YYREEE (reference sequence). The CDR3 reads CASSYGTARYEAFF. In DNA, the CDR3 is TGTGCCAGCAGCTATGGGACAGCGAGATATGAAGCTTTCTTT.